This T cell receptor (beta chain) was sequenced during a study of T-cell memory formation after mild COVID-19. TCRdb reprocessed the 5' RACE reads via MiXCR and lists one record per CDR3 protein. The sample carries 530,000 or so distinct CDR3 sequences, 17% recorded once. V was pared by 5 bases and J by 6 bases, with 19 bases between. The CDR3 extends over 16 amino acids. The chain uses TRBV12-3 or TRBV12-4 and TRBJ2-2, with a tentative D call TRBD1 (6 bases). Material: PBMCs or a T cell subset sorted from them (not recorded which). This receptor was obtained from an adult woman who had mild COVID-19 (a few samples of this study predate the infection). Cell type and time point are not known. Here the CDR3 DNA reads TGTGCCAGCAGTCACCCGTTGGGTAGGGGGTCCGGGGAGCTGTTTTTT. Its protein product is CASSHPLGRGSGELFF.